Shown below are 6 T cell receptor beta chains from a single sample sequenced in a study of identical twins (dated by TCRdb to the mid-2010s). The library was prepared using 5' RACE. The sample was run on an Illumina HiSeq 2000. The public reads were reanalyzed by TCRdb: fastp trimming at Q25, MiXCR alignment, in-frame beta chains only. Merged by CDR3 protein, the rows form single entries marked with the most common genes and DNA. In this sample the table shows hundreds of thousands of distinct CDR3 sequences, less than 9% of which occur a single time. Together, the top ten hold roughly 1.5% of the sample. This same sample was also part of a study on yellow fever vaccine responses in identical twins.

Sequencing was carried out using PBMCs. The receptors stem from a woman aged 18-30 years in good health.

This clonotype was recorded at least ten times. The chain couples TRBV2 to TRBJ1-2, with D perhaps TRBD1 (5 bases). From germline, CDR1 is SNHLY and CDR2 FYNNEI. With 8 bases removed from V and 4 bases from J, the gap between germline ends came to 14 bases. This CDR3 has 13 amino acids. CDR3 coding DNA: TGTGCCAGCGGGGCGATTACTTCCTATGGCTACACCTTC. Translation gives CASGAITSYGYTF.

For the CDR3, the DNA is TGCAGCGTTCCTTTTGGGTACAATGAGCAGTTCTTC. Amino acids: CSVPFGYNEQFF. The genes are TRBV29-1 and TRBJ2-1, with D hard to call. The V end lost 5 bases, the J end lost 4 bases, and 9 bases lay between the germline ends. This CDR3 comprises 12 residues. Germline CDR1 SQVTM, CDR2 ANQGSEA.

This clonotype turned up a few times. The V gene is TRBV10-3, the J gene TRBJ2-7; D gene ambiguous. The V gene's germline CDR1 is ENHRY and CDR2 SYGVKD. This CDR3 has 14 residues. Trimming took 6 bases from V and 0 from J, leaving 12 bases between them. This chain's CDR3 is CAISEDGRSYEQYF. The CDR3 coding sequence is TGTGCCATCAGCGAGGACGGCCGCTCCTACGAGCAGTACTTC.

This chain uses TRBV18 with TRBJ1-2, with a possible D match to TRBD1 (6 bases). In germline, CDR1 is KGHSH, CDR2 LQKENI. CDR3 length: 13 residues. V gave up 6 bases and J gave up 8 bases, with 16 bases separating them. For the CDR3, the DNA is TGTGCCAGCTCGGGGCAGGGGTCAAACGGCTACACCTTC. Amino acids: CASSGQGSNGYTF.

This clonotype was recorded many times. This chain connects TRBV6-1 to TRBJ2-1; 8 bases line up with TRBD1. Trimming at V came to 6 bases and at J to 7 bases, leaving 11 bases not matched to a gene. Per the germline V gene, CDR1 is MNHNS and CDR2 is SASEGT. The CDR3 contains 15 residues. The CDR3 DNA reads TGTGCCAGCAGAACTGACAGGGGAGGAGGAAATGAGCAGTTCTTC. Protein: CASRTDRGGGNEQFF.

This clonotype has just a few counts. The CDR3 DNA reads TGCGCCAGCTCCCTGAGAATGATCCTCTACGAGCAGTACGTC. This translates into CASSLRMILYEQYV. V gene TRBV10-2 combines with J gene TRBJ2-7; D gene uncertain. Looked up from germline, CDR1 is WSHSY and CDR2 is SAAADI. This CDR3 has 14 residues. Trimming pared 8 bases from V and 3 bases from J, leaving 17 bases between.